The subject of this entry is one T cell receptor (beta chain). This record comes from a study of T-cell reconstitution after alpha-beta-depleted transplantation in children. Germline CDR1 reads MNHNS; CDR2 reads SASEGT. The V end was cut by 5 bases, the J end by 3 bases, with 14 bases between. The CDR3 has 15 amino acids. A TCRbeta library incorporating unique molecular identifiers was prepared. TCRdb recomputed calls from the PCR reads with MiXCR, one row per CDR3 protein. The sample shows hundreds of thousands of distinct CDR3 sequences, about 31% of them seen only once. The chain has TRBV6-1 and TRBJ2-4; possible D gene TRBD2, 5 bases. This receptor was taken from a human donor who donated a stem cell graft to a child with aplastic anemia. This sample comprised PBMCs from the stem cell graft donor, obtained from the stem cell graft. The CDR3 DNA sequence: TGTGCCAGCAGTATCCGGGCCGAGGGCAAAAACATTCAGTACTTC. This gives the protein CASSIRAEGKNIQYF.